What follows are 27 T cell receptor beta chains derived from one specimen sequenced in a study of Graves' ophthalmopathy and Graves' hyperthyroidism. RNA transcripts served as template for amplifying TCR beta CDR3 sequences. An initial RT-PCR round employing HTBI primers preceded a second-round multiplex PCR. TCRdb used MiXCR to reprocess the multiplex PCR reads, holding one entry per CDR3 protein. The sample holds 340,000 or so distinct CDR3 sequences; roughly 15% are singletons and the top ten take roughly an eighth. Input material: peripheral blood. The receptors stem from an adult man with Graves' ophthalmopathy.

This clonotype was observed many times. This chain joins TRBV11-1 and TRBJ2-2, with unresolved D. The germline CDR1 and CDR2 sequences are SGHAT and FQDESV (reference sequence). V was shortened by 5 bases and J by 1 base, with 20 bases between the two germline ends. There are 18 residues in the CDR3. CDR3 sequence reads: CASSQDDRAFVNTGELFF. CDR3 sequence (DNA): TGTGCCAGCAGCCAAGACGATAGGGCCTTTGTGAACACCGGGGAGCTGTTTTTT. The whole variable domain, filled in from reference TRBV11-1 and TRBJ2-2, reads EAEVAQSPRYKITEKSQAVAFWCDPISGHATLYWYRQILGQGPELLVQFQDESVVDDSQLPKDRFSAERLKGVDSTLKIQPAELGDSAMYLCASSQDDRAFVNTGELFFGEGSRLTVL.

V is TRBV11-2 and J is TRBJ2-5, with a possible D match to TRBD2 (6 bases). Germline lookup yields CDR1 SGHAT and CDR2 FQNNGV. The CDR3 has 13 amino acids. V lost 8 bases and J lost 5, with 15 bases in between. CDR3 sequence (DNA): TGTGCCAGCCGGAAGACTAGTTTGGAGACCCAGTACTTC. Translating gives CASRKTSLETQYF.

In its sample, this clonotype was seen once. The genes are TRBV20-1 and TRBJ2-5, with D possibly being TRBD2 (6 bases). Germline CDR1 is DFQATT and CDR2 is SNEGSKA (reference sequence). Deletions cut 0 bases from V and 5 bases from J, with 16 bases between. This CDR3 comprises 15 residues. The CDR3 sequence is CSARDSGTSLETQYF. The CDR3 DNA sequence: TGCAGTGCTAGAGATTCGGGAACTAGCTTGGAGACCCAGTACTTC.

This clonotype was recorded at least ten times. The chain couples TRBV6-2 or TRBV6-3 to TRBJ1-5; 8 nucleotides match TRBD1. The V gene end was trimmed by 6 bases and the J gene end by 4 bases; junction bases not matched to a gene: 8. CDR3 length equals 15 residues. Germline V gene lookup returns CDR1 MNHEY and CDR2 SVGEGT. CDR3 sequence: CASRGQGVGNQPQHF. For the CDR3, the DNA is TGTGCCAGCAGAGGACAGGGCGTAGGGAATCAGCCCCAGCATTTT.

This clonotype was found many times. This chain joins TRBV11-2 and TRBJ2-6; the D is unclear. The CDR3 is 17 amino acids. V was pared by 1 base and J by 1 base, with 11 bases between. Germline V gene lookup returns CDR1 SGHAT and CDR2 FQNNGV. The CDR3 loop is CASSLGPPLSGANVLTF. CDR3 nucleotides: TGTGCCAGCAGCTTAGGCCCCCCCTTATCTGGGGCCAACGTCCTGACTTTC.

The rearrangement joins TRBV7-8 to TRBJ2-7, with 8 bases identical to TRBD1. Trimming removed 5 bases from V and 3 bases from J; junction bases left unmatched: 9. Germline values: CDR1 SGHVS, CDR2 FQNEAQ. CDR3 length: 15 amino acids. The CDR3 region is CASSVEDRAYYEQYF. The CDR3 nucleotides read TGTGCCAGCAGCGTGGAGGACAGGGCGTACTACGAGCAGTACTTC.

At least ten counts were recorded for this clonotype. The chain combines TRBV6-5 with TRBJ2-7, with D tentatively TRBD1 (6 bases). This CDR3 region has 17 residues. CDR1 MNHEY and CDR2 SVGAGI come from the germline V gene. The V gene lost 4 bases and the J gene lost 2 bases, with 21 bases spanning the gap. The CDR3 nucleotides read TGTGCCAGCAGTTTTCTTAAGCCGGGACAACTCGCCTACGAGCAGTACTTC. Its translation: CASSFLKPGQLAYEQYF.

At least ten counts were recorded for this clonotype. The chain couples TRBV29-1 to TRBJ2-7, with D possibly being TRBD2 (5 bases). V was pared by 4 bases and J by 0 bases, with 13 bases between. Germline V gene data show CDR1 as SQVTM and CDR2 as ANQGSEA. The CDR3 has 14 amino acids. This CDR3 is CSVVYQRSSYEQYF. Here the CDR3 DNA reads TGCAGCGTTGTGTACCAGCGGAGCTCCTACGAGCAGTACTTC.

This clonotype has at least ten counts. V usage is TRBV12-3 or TRBV12-4 and J usage is TRBJ1-5; TRBD1 might be the D (5 bases). This CDR3 has 14 amino acids. V was trimmed by 7 bases and J by 10 bases, leaving 20 bases between them. The CDR3: CASNAGRGGKPQHF. The CDR3 nucleotides are TGTGCCAGCAACGCGGGGAGGGGAGGAAAACCCCAGCATTTT.

This clonotype occurred many times. This chain links TRBV9 with TRBJ1-6, with D perhaps matching TRBD1 (5 bases). The length of the CDR3 is 15 residues. V dropped 0 bases and J dropped 8 bases, with 12 bases sitting between them. Germline V gene sequence: CDR1 SGDLS, CDR2 YYNGEE. The CDR3 reads CASSVAGRVDSPLHF. Written as DNA, the CDR3 is TGTGCCAGCAGCGTAGCGGGCAGGGTTGATTCACCCCTCCACTTT.

Many counts were recorded for this clonotype. The chain has TRBV5-1 and TRBJ1-1; D gene ambiguous. Trimming removed 0 bases at V and 4 bases at J, with 10 bases between. The CDR3 extends over 14 amino acids. Germline CDR1 and CDR2: SGHRS and YFSETQ. The CDR3 loop is CASSLGPSSTEAFF. The CDR3 region has the DNA TGCGCCAGCAGCTTGGGGCCTTCGAGCACTGAAGCTTTCTTT.

The rearrangement uses TRBV28 and TRBJ2-7; 8 nucleotides match TRBD2. V lost 3 bases to trimming and J lost 5 bases; unmatched junction nucleotides: 6. The CDR3 totals 14 residues. The V gene's germline CDR1 is MDHEN and CDR2 SYDVKM. The chain's CDR3 is CASSFAGGRNEQYF. The CDR3 nucleotides are TGTGCCAGCAGTTTCGCGGGAGGTCGGAACGAGCAGTACTTC.

Many counts were recorded for this clonotype. The chain couples TRBV6-2 or TRBV6-3 to TRBJ2-7; D gene unclear. Germline V gene lookup returns CDR1 MNHEY and CDR2 SVGEGT. The CDR3 consists of 15 residues. The V gene lost 6 bases and the J gene lost 2 bases, with 17 bases spanning the gap. This CDR3 is CASSSTSDITYEQYF. Here the CDR3 DNA reads TGTGCCAGCAGCTCCACCTCTGACATCACCTACGAGCAGTACTTC.

This clonotype has a count of ten or more. The chain is built from TRBV7-2 and TRBJ2-7; 12 bases line up with TRBD2. This CDR3 has 15 amino acids. With V trimmed by 4 bases and J by 6 bases, 7 bases remained unmatched. Germline V gene sequence: CDR1 SGHTA, CDR2 FQGNSA. CDR3: CASSSSGGASLEQYF. DNA for the CDR3: TGTGCCAGCAGCTCTAGCGGGGGGGCGTCCCTCGAGCAGTACTTC. The whole variable domain, remainder taken from reference TRBV7-2 and TRBJ2-7, is GAGVSQSPSNKVTEKGKDVELRCDPISGHTALYWYRQSLGQGLEFLIYFQGNSAPDKSGLPSDRFSAERTGGSVSTLTIQRTQQEDSAVYLCASSSSGGASLEQYFGPGTRLTVT.

In this sample, this clonotype turned up many times. Here the CDR3 reads CASSYGPSGTYEQYF. CDR3 coding DNA: TGTGCCAGCAGTTACGGGCCTAGCGGGACCTACGAGCAGTACTTC. This rearrangement joins TRBV6-2 or TRBV6-3 to TRBJ2-7, with TRBD2 identical over 9 bases. Germline V lookup: CDR1 MNHEY, CDR2 SVGEGT. CDR3 length equals 15 residues. The trim removed 2 bases at V and 2 bases at J, leaving 4 bases unmatched.

In its sample, this clonotype was seen many times. The rearrangement links TRBV6-5 to TRBJ1-1, with D maybe TRBD1 (6 bases). The CDR3 length is 14 residues. Germline V gives CDR1 MNHEY, CDR2 SVGAGI. V lost 2 bases, J lost 4 bases, and 11 bases lay in between. The CDR3 bases are TGTGCCAGCAGTTACGGTGGACAGACCACTGAAGCTTTCTTT. This translates into CASSYGGQTTEAFF.

On this clonotype itself: At one of its ends the junction is not consistent with the germline gene, which may arise from a read error. The chain carries TRBV18 and TRBJ2-7; D may be TRBD2 (7 bases). From germline, CDR1 is KGHSH and CDR2 LQKENI. CDR3 length equals 16 residues. CDR3 loop: CAISASRGGGEYEQYF. The DNA for the CDR3 is TGTGCCATCTCAGCCTCTCGAGGCGGGGGCGAATACGAGCAGTACTTC.

The rearrangement links TRBV7-2 to TRBJ1-1; D perhaps matches TRBD1 (5 bases). This CDR3 has 15 residues. The germline V gene has CDR1 SGHTA and CDR2 FQGNSA. V lost 2 bases, J lost 1 base, and 11 bases lay in between. The CDR3 reads CASSLWGEPNTEAFF. DNA for the CDR3: TGTGCCAGCAGCTTATGGGGGGAACCGAACACTGAAGCTTTCTTT.

This sequence joins TRBV6-5 and TRBJ2-7; TRBD1 matches at 7 bases. CDR3 length equals 15 residues. The V and J ends lost 3 bases and 7 bases, in that order; junction bases with no gene match: 12. CDR1 MNHEY and CDR2 SVGAGI come from the germline V gene. The CDR3 loop reads CASSYLGTAVGEQYF. CDR3 DNA: TGTGCCAGCAGTTATCTGGGGACAGCGGTGGGGGAGCAGTACTTC.

This clonotype was counted at least ten times. This rearrangement joins TRBV20-1 to TRBJ1-1; 9 positions agree with TRBD1. Germline V gives CDR1 DFQATT, CDR2 SNEGSKA (reference sequence). The CDR3 has 13 amino acids. Trimming took 2 bases from V and 6 from J; bases not matched to a gene: 4. The chain's CDR3 is CSARQTGGPEAFF. CDR3 sequence (DNA): TGCAGTGCTAGACAAACAGGGGGCCCTGAAGCTTTCTTT.

The sample holds many counts of this clonotype. This sequence joins TRBV7-2 and TRBJ2-5; D call uncertain. The CDR3 runs to 14 residues. Trimming stripped 1 base from V and 4 bases from J, with 10 bases between. CDR1 and CDR2 from the germline V gene are SGHTA and FQGNSA. CDR3 amino acids: CASSLGGGGETQYF. The CDR3 DNA sequence: TGTGCCAGCAGCTTAGGGGGTGGTGGAGAGACCCAGTACTTC.

There are many counts of this clonotype. The chain couples TRBV5-1 to TRBJ2-2; possibly TRBD1 for D (6 bases). The CDR3 totals 16 residues. The ends were cut back, 1 base at V and 0 bases at J, with 10 bases in the middle. From germline, CDR1 is SGHRS and CDR2 YFSETQ. CDR3 protein: CASSLRGHANTGELFF. CDR3 bases: TGCGCCAGCAGCTTGCGGGGACATGCGAACACCGGGGAGCTGTTTTTT.

At least ten counts were recorded for this clonotype. The chain has TRBV7-2 and TRBJ2-5; D could derive from TRBD1 or TRBD2 (5 bases each). Trimming removed 0 bases from V and 9 bases from J, with 14 bases in between. Germline V gene sequence: CDR1 SGHTA, CDR2 FQGNSA. This CDR3 spans 14 amino acids. The CDR3 loop reads CASSLATGTVAQYF. CDR3 bases: TGTGCCAGCAGCTTAGCCACCGGGACCGTGGCCCAGTACTTC. The whole variable domain, remainder taken from reference TRBV7-2 and TRBJ2-5, is GAGVSQSPSNKVTEKGKDVELRCDPISGHTALYWYRQSLGQGLEFLIYFQGNSAPDKSGLPSDRFSAERTGGSVSTLTIQRTQQEDSAVYLCASSLATGTVAQYFGPGTRLLVL.

The V and J genes are TRBV20-1 and TRBJ2-7; 9 bases match TRBD1. The CDR3 runs 14 residues. V was clipped by 7 bases and J by 4 bases; unmatched bases: 11. The germline V gene encodes CDR1 DFQATT and CDR2 SNEGSKA (reference sequence). As DNA, the CDR3 is TGCAGTGGTACCCCGGGACAGGGATTGTACGAGCAGTACTTC. As protein: CSGTPGQGLYEQYF.

This clonotype was recorded at least ten times. The chain uses TRBV30 and TRBJ1-1, with D possibly matching TRBD1 (6 bases). From germline, CDR1 is GTSNPN and CDR2 SVGIG (reference sequence). The CDR3 contains 12 residues. Trimming took off 2 bases at V and 4 bases at J, with 8 bases between the two ends. CDR3 region: CAWSQGITEAFF. The CDR3 DNA follows: TGTGCCTGGAGTCAGGGGATCACTGAAGCTTTCTTT.

This clonotype was counted at least ten times. The gene calls are TRBV7-6 and TRBJ1-1; maybe TRBD1 (6 bases). The germline CDR1 and CDR2 sequences are SGHVS and FNYEAQ. The CDR3 extends over 14 amino acids. V lost 5 bases, J lost 2 bases, and 12 bases lay in between. This CDR3 is CASSPGEGNTEAFF. CDR3 nucleotide sequence: TGTGCCAGCAGCCCAGGGGAGGGAAACACTGAAGCTTTCTTT.

This clonotype was found many times. V and J are TRBV2 and TRBJ1-2; no firm D call. Trimming cost V 6 bases and J 0 bases, with 14 bases left between them. The CDR3 spans 15 residues. CDR1 is SNHLY and CDR2 is FYNNEI in the germline V gene. The CDR3: CASRERDFSNYGYTF. The CDR3 DNA sequence: TGTGCCAGCAGGGAACGGGATTTTTCTAACTATGGCTACACCTTC.